This T cell receptor (beta chain) was documented in a study of OX40 agonist ivuxolimab in advanced cancers. Overall study: Each dose-escalation patient presented with hepatocellular carcinoma, melanoma, renal cell or head and neck cancer. Overall study results and limits: In CD8+ T cells, expanded clones were on average more numerous than in CD4+.

A note on this clone: Its antigen is currently unknown.

CDR3 length: 13 amino acids. Trimming removed 8 bases at V and 7 bases at J, with 15 bases between. Germline CDR1 reads SNHLY; CDR2 reads FYNNEI. Here immunoSEQ multiplex PCR was the method, and the copy in TCRdb shows in-frame clones only, minus some. The sample has 60,000 to 100,000 clones, around 87% seen once; the top ten hold about 0.57%. J is TRBJ1-3 and V is TRBV2, with unresolved D. The sequence derives from an adult with an advanced solid tumor such as melanoma, head and neck, liver or kidney cancer. The sample was CD4+ or CD8+ T cells sorted from blood, taken in a trial of the OX40 agonist ivuxolimab. The CDR3 DNA is TGTGCCAGCGGCAGGAATCCGGGGAACACCATATATTTT. Translating gives CASGRNPGNTIYF.